These 31 T cell receptor beta chains were all obtained from the same sample, sequenced in a study of blood T cells in healthy people across ages. The second PCR ran about 6 to 12 cycles with a sample-barcoded 5' primer and J-beta primers. TCRdb reanalysed the 5' RACE reads using MiXCR and keeps one entry per CDR3 protein. The table has more than 1.4 million distinct CDR3 sequences, approximately 38% seen once. The sample comprised blood. The receptors here all came from a woman under 30 in good health.

The chain joins TRBV3-1 to TRBJ2-3, with D perhaps TRBD2 (6 bases). Deletions cut 3 bases from V and 6 bases from J, with 16 bases between. Germline V lookup: CDR1 LGHDT, CDR2 YNNKEL (reference sequence). The CDR3 covers 15 residues. CDR3 residues: CASSQSLSGWDTQYF. The CDR3 DNA follows: TGTGCCAGCAGCCAGTCATTAAGCGGGTGGGATACGCAGTATTTT.

The chain is built from TRBV27 and TRBJ2-3; no reliable D call. Germline CDR1 is MNHEY and CDR2 is SMNVEV (reference sequence). This CDR3 region has 15 residues. The V end lost 0 bases, the J end lost 0 bases, and 7 bases lay between the germline ends. CDR3 coding DNA: TGTGCCAGCAGTTTATCCCACGGAAGCACAGATACGCAGTATTTT. Translating it yields CASSLSHGSTDTQYF.

This clonotype appeared a few times. The rearrangement links TRBV12-3 or TRBV12-4 to TRBJ2-3; D is undetermined. Trimming removed 6 bases at V and 3 bases at J, with 10 bases between. The CDR3 extends over 13 amino acids. The CDR3 loop is CASSPDGTDTQYF. The CDR3 nucleotides read TGTGCCAGCAGCCCTGACGGAACAGATACGCAGTATTTT.

The rearrangement links TRBV6-6 to TRBJ2-2; D remains unclear. Trimming removed 0 bases from V and 6 bases from J, with 11 bases in between. Germline V CDR1 and CDR2: MNHNY, SVGAGI (reference sequence). The CDR3 has 15 residues. The CDR3 reads CASSYSSLWAGELFF. DNA for the CDR3: TGTGCCAGCAGTTACTCGAGCCTCTGGGCCGGGGAGCTGTTTTTT.

The table lists this clonotype with a few counts. The chain links TRBV6-5 to TRBJ1-5; D might be TRBD1 (6 bases). V was clipped by 2 bases and J by 4 bases, with 12 bases between them. CDR3 length: 15 residues. Looked up from germline, CDR1 is MNHEY and CDR2 is SVGAGI. CDR3 nucleotide sequence: TGTGCCAGCAGTTACCGGGGGGGCCCTAATCAGCCCCAGCATTTT. Amino acid sequence: CASSYRGGPNQPQHF.

Comments on this clonotype: One end of the junction is discordant with germline, which a read error may explain. This chain joins TRBV12-3 or TRBV12-4 and TRBJ2-7; 12 bases map to TRBD2. The CDR3 is made up of 14 amino acids. The CDR3 sequence is CAGSPGLAGVEQYF. CDR3 nucleotides: TGTGCCGGCAGTCCGGGACTAGCGGGTGTAGAGCAGTACTTC.

The chain links TRBV20-1 to TRBJ1-5; D gene uncertain. The CDR3 sequence is 11 residues long. From germline, CDR1 is DFQATT and CDR2 SNEGSKA (reference sequence). The V gene lost 3 bases and the J gene lost 2 bases, with 2 bases spanning the gap. CDR3 coding DNA: TGCAGTGCTAGTCGCAATCAGCCCCAGCATTTT. This translates into CSASRNQPQHF.

A remark on this clonotype: A much larger clone differs from this one at a single base, so this may be a read error. J is TRBJ2-1 and V is TRBV12-3 or TRBV12-4; D uncertain. CDR3 size: 16 residues. V dropped 4 bases and J dropped 5 bases, with 18 bases sitting between them. The CDR3 DNA follows: TGTGCCAGCAGTTCATCCGGGCCTGTCACCCACAATGAGCAGTTCTTC. This sequence encodes CASSSSGPVTHNEQFF.

This clonotype came up a few times. The chain has TRBV5-6 and TRBJ2-1; 9 positions agree with TRBD2. There are 15 residues in the CDR3. Germline values: CDR1 SGHDT, CDR2 YYEEEE. V dropped 2 bases and J dropped 8; count of bases not matched to a gene: 8. The CDR3 sequence: CASSFEASGTDEQFF. The CDR3 nucleotides read TGTGCCAGCAGCTTTGAGGCTAGCGGGACCGATGAGCAGTTCTTC. Full variable domain (rest looked up from reference TRBV5-6 and TRBJ2-1): DAGVTQSPTHLIKTRGQQVTLRCSPKSGHDTVSWYQQALGQGPQFIFQYYEEEERQRGNFPDRFSGHQFPNYSSELNVNALLLGDSALYLCASSFEASGTDEQFFGPGTRLTVL.

This clonotype was found a few times. V is TRBV6-5 and J is TRBJ2-7; D is possibly TRBD2 (5 bases). The CDR3 totals 16 residues. Per germline, CDR1 MNHEY and CDR2 SVGAGI. V lost 5 bases and J 0 bases, leaving 17 bases between the germline ends. The CDR3 sequence is CASSPPSGVDSYEQYF. CDR3 nucleotide sequence: TGTGCCAGCAGTCCACCTTCCGGGGTAGACTCCTACGAGCAGTACTTC.

The chain couples TRBV4-1 to TRBJ2-5, with 10 bases fitting TRBD2. The better agreement between TRBJ2-7 and the DNA end casts doubt on the J call. The length of the CDR3 is 16 residues. The V gene's germline CDR1 is MGHRA and CDR2 YSYEKL. In DNA form, the CDR3 reads TGCGCCAGCAGCCATGATTTGGCTAGCGGGAGTCTCGAGCAGTACTTC. This translates into CASSHDLASGSLEQYF.

On this clonotype: A much bigger clone sits one base away, suggesting this may be a read error. The chain joins TRBV7-2 to TRBJ2-1; tentatively, D is TRBD2 (5 bases). The end of the DNA aligns better with TRBJ2-7, so the J call may be wrong. Germline lookup yields CDR1 SGHTA and CDR2 FQGNSA. This CDR3 is 12 amino acids long. CDR3 loop: CASSLFEGEQYF. CDR3 bases: TGTGCCAGCAGCTTATTTGAGGGTGAGCAGTACTTC.

This clonotype was seen ten or more times. The rearrangement joins TRBV29-1 to TRBJ2-3; the match to TRBD2 covers 13 bases. The junction had 8 bases not matched to a gene; V was cut back by 4 bases and J by 7 bases. The CDR3 has 15 amino acids. Germline assignment: CDR1 SQVTM and CDR2 ANQGSEA. The CDR3 DNA is TGCAGCGTTGCGAGGACTAGCGGGAGACAGTATACGCAGTATTTT. It encodes CSVARTSGRQYTQYF.

The V and J genes are TRBV5-1 and TRBJ2-7, with 7 positions matching TRBD2. This CDR3 spans 14 amino acids. Germline V gene data show CDR1 as SGHRS and CDR2 as YFSETQ. Trimming removed 0 bases from V and 7 bases from J; junction bases left unmatched: 7. CDR3 loop: CASSLVGGLDEQYF. The CDR3 DNA reads TGCGCCAGCAGCTTGGTGGGGGGGTTGGATGAGCAGTACTTC.

This chain connects TRBV6-1 to TRBJ2-7; 8 nucleotides agree with TRBD1. CDR1 MNHNS and CDR2 SASEGT come from the germline V gene. The CDR3 spans 16 residues. With V trimmed by 1 base and J by 3 bases, 8 bases remained unmatched. CDR3 nucleotides: TGTGCCAGCAGTGAAGGGTACTCCGGGACAGGCTACGAGCAGTACTTC. Protein product: CASSEGYSGTGYEQYF.

This clonotype came up a few times. The genes are TRBV6-5 and TRBJ1-2; D unresolved. The germline V gene has CDR1 MNHEY and CDR2 SVGAGI. This CDR3 is built from 13 residues. Trimming pared 7 bases from V and 7 bases from J, leaving 16 bases between. DNA of the CDR3: TGTGCCAGCACGGTGGGGTGGGTTCTTGGCTACACCTTC. Translation: CASTVGWVLGYTF.

This clonotype occurred a few times. This chain joins TRBV5-5 and TRBJ1-1; D call uncertain. This CDR3 region has 14 residues. The V gene's germline CDR1 is SGHKS and CDR2 YYEKEE (reference sequence). V was cut by 7 bases and J by 3 bases, with 16 bases left in between. CDR3 protein: CASGKEPRDTEAFF. The DNA for the CDR3 is TGTGCCAGCGGGAAGGAGCCGAGAGACACTGAAGCTTTCTTT.

This clonotype appeared a few times. The V call is TRBV20-1, the J call TRBJ1-1, with TRBD1 matching over 7 bases. The V and J ends lost 4 bases and 8 bases, in that order; junction bases with no gene match: 10. Germline values: CDR1 DFQATT, CDR2 SNEGSKA (reference sequence). The CDR3 totals 13 residues. The CDR3, as DNA: TGCAGTGCTACCTCCGGGACAGAAATGGAAGCTTTCTTT. Translated, it gives CSATSGTEMEAFF.

A remark on this clonotype: An end of the junction does not agree with germline; a read error may underlie this. The rearrangement joins TRBV18 to TRBJ2-4, with D uncertain. The V gene's germline CDR1 is KGHSH and CDR2 LQKENI. The CDR3 loop spans 16 amino acids. The CDR3 loop reads CTSSPVTALAKNIQYF. CDR3 sequence (DNA): TGTACCAGCTCACCTGTCACTGCCCTAGCCAAAAACATTCAGTACTTC.

This chain links TRBV29-1 with TRBJ1-6; D unclear. CDR1 is SQVTM, CDR2 ANQGSEA, per germline. Trimming stripped 6 bases from V and 6 bases from J, with 12 bases between. This CDR3 spans 13 amino acids. The CDR3: CSVSGEVNSPLHF. DNA of the CDR3: TGCAGCGTCAGCGGAGAAGTTAATTCACCCCTCCACTTT.

CDR3 DNA: TGTGCCAGCAGCCAAAGGCCCGTGGGTGGAGAGGGGTACAATGAGCAGTTCTTC. Amino acid sequence: CASSQRPVGGEGYNEQFF. The chain links TRBV3-1 to TRBJ2-1; perhaps D is TRBD1 or TRBD2 (5 bases each). Trimming cost V 2 bases and J 4 bases, with 21 bases left between them. Looked up from germline, CDR1 is LGHDT and CDR2 is YNNKEL (reference sequence). CDR3 length: 18 residues.

The rearrangement uses TRBV7-8 and TRBJ1-5; D unresolved. V was cut by 1 base and J by 9 bases, with 10 bases left in between. The CDR3 spans 13 residues. CDR1 SGHVS and CDR2 FQNEAQ come from the germline V gene. CDR3 sequence: CASSLGDWLPQHF. CDR3 DNA sequence: TGTGCCAGCAGCTTAGGGGATTGGCTGCCCCAGCATTTT.

This rearrangement joins TRBV12-3 or TRBV12-4 to TRBJ2-1; D call uncertain. The CDR3 is made up of 14 amino acids. V shed 7 bases and J shed 0 bases, with 10 bases lying between them. CDR3 protein: CASNLGYSYNEQFF. The CDR3 nucleotides are TGTGCCAGCAACCTGGGATACTCCTACAATGAGCAGTTCTTC.

The chain has TRBV10-3 and TRBJ2-1, with D uncertain. This CDR3 has 13 residues. V was shortened by 4 bases and J by 10 bases, with 14 bases between the two germline ends. Germline V gene sequence: CDR1 ENHRY, CDR2 SYGVKD. The CDR3 here is CAISAGVHDEQFF. In DNA, the CDR3 is TGTGCCATCAGTGCTGGGGTTCACGACGAGCAGTTCTTC.

This clonotype has only a few counts. A clone one base away is much larger, so this may be a read error. The gene calls are TRBV29-1 and TRBJ2-4; D may match TRBD1 or TRBD2 (5 bases each). The CDR3 runs to 13 residues. Germline V lookup: CDR1 SQVTM, CDR2 ANQGSEA. Trimming shortened V by 8 bases and J by 3 bases, and 14 bases separated the two germline ends. The CDR3 DNA follows: TGCAGCTGGCACCGGGACGGCAAAAACATTCAGTACTTC. Translating it yields CSWHRDGKNIQYF. Combining the CDR3 with reference TRBV29-1 and TRBJ2-4 gives the whole variable domain SAVISQKPSRDICQRGTSLTIQCQVDSQVTMMFWYRQQPGQSLTLIATANQGSEATYESGFVIDKFPISRPNLTFSTLTVSNMSPEDSSIYLCSWHRDGKNIQYFGAGTRLSVL.

V gene TRBV15 combines with J gene TRBJ2-7; 9 bases line up with TRBD1. J lost 5 bases, V lost 2 bases, and 7 bases had no gene match. Germline CDR1 and CDR2: LNHNV and YYDKDF (reference sequence). This CDR3 contains 15 residues. The CDR3 is CATSRKGTGINEQYF. DNA for the CDR3: TGTGCCACCAGCAGAAAAGGGACAGGGATCAACGAGCAGTACTTC.

The chain links TRBV5-1 to TRBJ1-1; 7 positions agree with TRBD1. Germline V lookup: CDR1 SGHRS, CDR2 YFSETQ. V gave up 4 bases and J gave up 1 base; unmatched junction bases: 4. This CDR3 comprises 14 residues. CDR3 nucleotide sequence: TGCGCCAGCAGCAATGGACAGGAGAACACTGAAGCTTTCTTT. Protein product: CASSNGQENTEAFF.

This clonotype appeared once. The J gene is TRBJ2-4, the V gene TRBV20-1, with D possibly being TRBD2 (5 bases). V lost 3 bases and J 13 bases, leaving 16 bases between the germline ends. There are 12 residues in the CDR3. Germline V lookup: CDR1 DFQATT, CDR2 SNEGSKA (reference sequence). As DNA, the CDR3 is TGCAGTGCTAGTCGGGATTACAATGAGCAGTACTTC. Its protein is CSASRDYNEQYF.

The chain recombines TRBV6-2 or TRBV6-3 with TRBJ1-2, with D possibly TRBD1 on 5 matching bases. V was clipped by 6 bases and J by 8 bases, with 31 bases between them. Germline V gives CDR1 MNHEY, CDR2 SVGEGT. The CDR3 spans 18 residues. The CDR3: CASRAFSLTDKIMGGYTF. The CDR3 DNA sequence: TGTGCCAGCAGGGCCTTCTCCCTCACGGACAAGATCATGGGGGGCTACACCTTC.

The table lists this clonotype with a few counts. The J gene is TRBJ2-3, the V gene TRBV20-1, with 8 positions matching TRBD2. V was pared by 6 bases and J by 0 bases, with 11 bases of the junction left unmatched. The CDR3 has 16 residues. CDR1 is DFQATT and CDR2 is SNEGSKA in the germline V gene (reference sequence). CDR3 loop: CSALKGSGGSTDTQYF. The CDR3 DNA is TGCAGTGCCCTGAAGGGCAGCGGGGGTAGCACAGATACGCAGTATTTT.

The rearrangement joins TRBV6-4 to TRBJ2-1; either TRBD1 or TRBD2 may supply D (7 bases each). The germline V and J ends were trimmed by 2 bases and 4 bases, with 12 bases remaining between them. Germline V gene lookup returns CDR1 MRHNA and CDR2 SNTAGT. The CDR3 is 15 residues long. CDR3 loop: CASSDRAGQYNEQFF. In nucleotides, the CDR3 is TGTGCCAGCAGTGACCGAGCGGGACAGTACAATGAGCAGTTCTTC.